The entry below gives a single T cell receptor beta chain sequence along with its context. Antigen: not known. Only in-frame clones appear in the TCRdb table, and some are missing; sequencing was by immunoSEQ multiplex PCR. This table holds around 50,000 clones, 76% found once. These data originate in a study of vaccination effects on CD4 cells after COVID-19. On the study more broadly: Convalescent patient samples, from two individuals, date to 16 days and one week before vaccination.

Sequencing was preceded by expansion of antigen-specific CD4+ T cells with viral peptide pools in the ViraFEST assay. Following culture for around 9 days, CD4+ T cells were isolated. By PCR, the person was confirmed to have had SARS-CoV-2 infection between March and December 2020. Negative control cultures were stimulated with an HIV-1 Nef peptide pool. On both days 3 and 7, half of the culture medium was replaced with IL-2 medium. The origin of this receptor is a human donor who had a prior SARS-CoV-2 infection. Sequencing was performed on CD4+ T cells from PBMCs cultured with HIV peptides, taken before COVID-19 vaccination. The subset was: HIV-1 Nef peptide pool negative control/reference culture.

The CDR3 is CASSFSGTRMQYF. The CDR3 nucleotides are TGTGCCAGCAGTTTCTCCGGGACTAGAATGCAGTATTTT. The rearrangement links TRBV27 to TRBJ2-3; 8 nucleotides align to TRBD2. The V gene end was trimmed by 3 bases and the J gene end by 11 bases; junction bases not matched to a gene: 7. Germline V gives CDR1 MNHEY, CDR2 SMNVEV (reference sequence). This CDR3 has 13 amino acids.